This TCR beta chain is drawn from a study of early T cells in non-severe SARS-CoV-2 infection. Overall study: Sequenced bulk RNA came from whole blood that was unsorted, and chains were unpaired.

Attachment of unique molecular identifiers to individual cDNA molecules was performed. TCRdb independently ran MiXCR on the 5' RACE reads; one entry per CDR3 protein. Altogether roughly 65,000 distinct CDR3 sequences are present, more than 10% being singletons, with the ten largest covering roughly 1.7%. V was clipped by 7 bases and J by 0 bases, with 5 bases between them. In germline, CDR1 is SQVTM, CDR2 ANQGSEA. This CDR3 is 11 amino acids long. Study-wide findings and caveats: The VDJdb matching leaned toward anti-spike CD8 responses and overlooked private and CD4 specificities.

This clonotype was detected a few times. The target antigen is unknown. The source is an adult who was a healthcare worker with PCR-confirmed SARS-CoV-2 infection or an uninfected control (not recorded which). This chain joins TRBV29-1 and TRBJ2-3; D not certain. Sequences were obtained from whole blood. The DNA for the CDR3 is TGCAGCGGGGGAAGCACAGATACGCAGTATTTT. Translating gives CSGGSTDTQYF.